The 29 T cell receptor beta chains reported below all come from one sample, sequenced in a study of blood T cell repertoires in COVID-19. Profiling relied on immunoSEQ multiplex PCR, and the TCRdb table lists in-frame clones only, not all of them. The table has a few hundred thousand clones, about nine tenths seen once. The sequencing sample was made of PBMCs or T cells enriched from blood (not recorded which). These receptors all come from a woman in her thirties or forties with acute COVID-19.

The chain joins TRBV7-9 to TRBJ2-1, with 11 bases lining up with TRBD2. This CDR3 is built from 19 residues. Germline V gives CDR1 SEHNR, CDR2 FQNEAQ (reference sequence). The V gene end was trimmed by 5 bases and the J gene end by 10 bases; junction bases not matched to a gene: 22. CDR3 sequence: CASSPPMSSGRGGAEEQFF. For the CDR3, the DNA is TGTGCCAGCAGCCCCCCAATGAGTAGCGGGAGGGGAGGTGCGGAGGAGCAGTTCTTC. Complete variable domain (other parts from reference TRBV7-9 and TRBJ2-1): DTGVSQNPRHKITKRGQNVTFRCDPISEHNRLYWYRQTLGQGPEFLTYFQNEAQLEKSRLLSDRFSAERPKGSFSTLEIQRTEQGDSAMYLCASSPPMSSGRGGAEEQFFGPGTRLTVL.

The chain has TRBV18 and TRBJ1-3, with no clear D. Germline V gene data show CDR1 as KGHSH and CDR2 as LQKENI. The CDR3 is 14 amino acids. V lost 6 bases and J 1 base, leaving 10 bases between the germline ends. In nucleotides, the CDR3 is TGTGCCAGCTCCCCCGAGATGTCTGGAAACACCATATATTTT. This gives the protein CASSPEMSGNTIYF.

V gene TRBV6-5 combines with J gene TRBJ2-3; possible D gene TRBD2, 5 bases. V was trimmed by 8 bases and J by 4 bases, leaving 7 bases between them. Germline V CDR1 and CDR2: MNHEY, SVGAGI. This CDR3 region has 11 residues. The CDR3 region has the DNA TGTGCCAGCCTGGAGGCAGATACGCAGTATTTT. This codes for CASLEADTQYF.

This clone was detected only a few times. The rearrangement uses TRBV4-1 and TRBJ1-6; 8 bases align to TRBD1. Germline trimming cut 0 bases from V and 14 bases from J; bases unmatched to any gene: 12. The germline V gene encodes CDR1 MGHRA and CDR2 YSYEKL. CDR3 size: 16 residues. The CDR3 spells CASSQDRTTGVWSLHF. CDR3 nucleotides: TGCGCCAGCAGCCAAGATAGGACGACAGGGGTTTGGTCCCTCCACTTT.

The J gene is TRBJ1-5, the V gene TRBV19; 8 bases map to TRBD1. V was pared by 1 base and J by 1 base, with 3 bases of the junction left unmatched. The CDR3 totals 16 residues. Germline V gives CDR1 LNHDA, CDR2 SQIVND (reference sequence). The CDR3 nucleotides read TGTGCCAGTAGTATAGCCTGGACAGGGAGCAATCAGCCCCAGCATTTT. Its translation: CASSIAWTGSNQPQHF.

The V and J genes are TRBV27 and TRBJ2-6, with D possibly being TRBD2 (6 bases). Germline V gene data show CDR1 as MNHEY and CDR2 as SMNVEV (reference sequence). V lost 3 bases, J lost 4 bases, and 13 bases lay in between. CDR3 size: 16 residues. The CDR3 nucleotides read TGTGCCAGCAGTTTTGGGGGGAGCCACGGGGCCAACGTCCTGACTTTC. Translated, it gives CASSFGGSHGANVLTF.

The table lists this clone with a few counts. The chain recombines TRBV15 with TRBJ1-5; D not certain. Germline V lookup: CDR1 LNHNV, CDR2 YYDKDF (reference sequence). The CDR3 is 14 amino acids. The V gene lost 1 base and the J gene lost 4 bases, with 8 bases spanning the gap. This CDR3 reads CATSRGPGNQPQHF. CDR3 coding DNA: TGTGCCACCAGCAGAGGTCCGGGGAATCAGCCCCAGCATTTT.

The chain recombines TRBV2 with TRBJ1-1; D not certain. CDR1 is SNHLY, CDR2 FYNNEI, per germline. This CDR3 is built from 15 residues. Trimming removed 4 bases from V and 0 bases from J, with 12 bases in between. In DNA form, the CDR3 reads TGTGCCAGCAGTGGAGGACTAGGGATGAACACTGAAGCTTTCTTT. Residues: CASSGGLGMNTEAFF.

The chain uses TRBV5-4 and TRBJ2-7; maybe TRBD2 (6 bases). The V gene's germline CDR1 is SGHNT and CDR2 YYREEE (reference sequence). V gave up 0 bases and J gave up 7 bases, with 20 bases separating them. CDR3 size: 16 residues. For the CDR3, the DNA is TGTGCCAGCAGCTTGGGACACCGCGGGGCGACTGGGGAGCAGTACGTC. Its translation is CASSLGHRGATGEQYV.

This chain joins TRBV7-8 and TRBJ2-7; maybe TRBD2 (6 bases). Germline CDR1 SGHVS, CDR2 FQNEAQ. The V and J ends lost 3 bases and 6 bases respectively, with 12 bases between them. The CDR3 runs 13 residues. The CDR3 here is CASSLGTEAEQYV. CDR3 DNA: TGTGCCAGCAGCTTGGGGACTGAGGCCGAGCAGTACGTC.

The chain carries TRBV2 and TRBJ1-6; D unclear. Trimming pared 7 bases from V and 7 bases from J, leaving 11 bases between. The CDR3 sequence is 13 residues long. Germline loops: CDR1 SNHLY, CDR2 FYNNEI. The CDR3 bases are TGTGCCAGCACGTACAGTAAAAATTCACCCCTCCACTTT. Translation: CASTYSKNSPLHF.

This chain links TRBV5-4 with TRBJ1-2; 7 bases align to TRBD1. CDR1 and CDR2 from the germline V gene are SGHNT and YYREEE (reference sequence). The CDR3 is 14 residues long. V shed 2 bases and J 0 bases; nucleotides not matched to a gene: 1. Here the CDR3 DNA reads TGTGCCAGCAGCTTAGGGACAGCTAACTATGGCTACACCTTC. Translated, it gives CASSLGTANYGYTF.

J is TRBJ2-1 and V is TRBV19; D is unresolved. V lost 7 bases and J lost 2, with 12 bases in between. The CDR3 length is 14 residues. Looked up from germline, CDR1 is LNHDA and CDR2 is SQIVND (reference sequence). The chain's CDR3 is CASTSLSAYNEQFF. In DNA form, the CDR3 reads TGTGCCAGTACCTCCCTCAGCGCCTACAATGAGCAGTTCTTC.

The gene calls are TRBV19 and TRBJ2-1; perhaps TRBD1 as D (6 bases). The germline V gene has CDR1 LNHDA and CDR2 SQIVND (reference sequence). This CDR3 comprises 18 residues. V lost 3 bases and J 4 bases, leaving 22 bases between the germline ends. The CDR3 sequence: CASSISSWTVKVYNEQFF. CDR3 DNA: TGTGCCAGTAGTATTTCCTCTTGGACAGTTAAGGTGTACAATGAGCAGTTCTTC.

The chain recombines TRBV19 with TRBJ1-4; 9 bases are a match to TRBD1. In germline, CDR1 is LNHDA, CDR2 SQIVND (reference sequence). J lost 0 bases, V lost 4 bases, and 3 bases had no gene match. The CDR3 is 16 residues long. The DNA of the CDR3 is TGTGCCAGTAGTAAACAGGGGGCTGCAACTAATGAAAAACTGTTTTTT. Amino acid sequence: CASSKQGAATNEKLFF.

This chain joins TRBV29-1 and TRBJ2-7; TRBD2 aligns across 10 bases. CDR3 length: 16 amino acids. Germline CDR1 SQVTM, CDR2 ANQGSEA. With 5 bases clipped from V and 0 bases from J, the junction kept 10 bases outside the gene matches. As DNA, the CDR3 is TGCAGCGTTAGTCCCAGCGGGAGGGGGGGCTCCTACGAGCAGTACTTC. Translation gives CSVSPSGRGGSYEQYF.

The V gene is TRBV11-3, the J gene TRBJ2-7; 7 nucleotides align to TRBD1. CDR1 is SGHNT and CDR2 is YENEEA in the germline V gene. With V trimmed by 2 bases and J by 4 bases, 5 bases remained unmatched. This CDR3 has 14 residues. This CDR3 reads CASSLNRGDYEQYF. The CDR3 coding sequence is TGTGCCAGCAGCTTAAACAGGGGAGATTACGAGCAGTACTTC.

The CDR3 sequence is CASSEQGAGEQYF. DNA of the CDR3: TGTGCCAGCAGTGAACAGGGGGCCGGCGAGCAGTACTTC. The V call is TRBV2, the J call TRBJ2-7; TRBD1 agrees at 8 bases. The CDR3 is 13 amino acids. CDR1 and CDR2 (germline): SNHLY, FYNNEI. V shed 2 bases, J shed 6 bases, and the junction held 3 bases outside the gene matches.

The chain has TRBV4-3 and TRBJ2-1, with a possible D match to TRBD2 (5 bases). The CDR3 consists of 14 residues. Germline loops: CDR1 LGHNA, CDR2 YSLEER. The ends were cut back, 0 bases at V and 7 bases at J, with 10 bases in the middle. The CDR3 region has the DNA TGCGCCAGCAGCCAAGAAGGAGGTTGGAATGAGCAGTTCTTC. This sequence encodes CASSQEGGWNEQFF.

This rearrangement joins TRBV24-1 to TRBJ1-5, with no clear D. Germline values: CDR1 KGHDR, CDR2 SFDVKD. The V end was cut by 7 bases, the J end by 0 bases, with 6 bases between. The CDR3 runs 13 residues. The CDR3 DNA reads as TGTGCCACCAGCACACATAGCAATCAGCCCCAGCATTTT. This translates into CATSTHSNQPQHF.

The V call is TRBV19, the J call TRBJ1-6; 8 nucleotides agree with TRBD1. The CDR3 sequence is 15 residues long. Trimming took 6 bases from V and 5 from J; bases not matched to a gene: 6. Per the germline V gene, CDR1 is LNHDA and CDR2 is SQIVND (reference sequence). The CDR3 region has the DNA TGTGCCAGTAGCCCGGACAGGGAACATAATTCACCCCTCCACTTT. Translated, it gives CASSPDREHNSPLHF.

The chain couples TRBV6-2 or TRBV6-3 to TRBJ2-6; D perhaps matches TRBD2 (6 bases). V was pared by 2 bases and J by 1 base, with 6 bases between. This CDR3 has 15 amino acids. Germline loops: CDR1 MNHEY, CDR2 SVGEGT. CDR3: CASSYGGSGANVLTF. CDR3 DNA sequence: TGTGCCAGCAGTTACGGGGGGTCTGGGGCCAACGTCCTGACTTTC.

J is TRBJ2-3 and V is TRBV29-1; D is unclear. The CDR3 covers 11 residues. The V and J ends lost 4 bases and 2 bases respectively, with 4 bases between them. From germline, CDR1 is SQVTM and CDR2 ANQGSEA. This CDR3 reads CSVAVTDTQYF. CDR3 DNA: TGCAGCGTTGCAGTCACAGATACGCAGTATTTT.

The chain carries TRBV4-1 and TRBJ2-1; tentative D call: TRBD2 (5 bases). V lost 0 bases, J lost 12 bases, and 18 bases lay in between. Germline CDR1 is MGHRA and CDR2 is YSYEKL. The CDR3 loop spans 15 amino acids. CDR3 protein: CASSQDRESRGSQFF. The DNA of the CDR3 is TGCGCCAGCAGCCAAGATCGCGAATCCCGGGGATCGCAGTTCTTC.

J is TRBJ2-1 and V is TRBV2; maybe TRBD2 (7 bases). CDR1 is SNHLY and CDR2 is FYNNEI in the germline V gene. This CDR3 has 15 amino acids. Trimming shortened V by 9 bases and J by 6 bases, and 21 bases separated the two germline ends. CDR3 region: CARRGGRIPTNEQFF. CDR3 nucleotides: TGTGCCAGAAGGGGGGGACGTATTCCCACCAATGAGCAGTTCTTC.

The chain couples TRBV2 to TRBJ1-5; 7 nucleotides agree with TRBD1. Germline loops: CDR1 SNHLY, CDR2 FYNNEI. V lost 5 bases and J lost 2; bases outside the gene matches: 6. The CDR3 is 15 amino acids. CDR3 bases: TGTGCCAGCAGTTACAGGGGACGTGGCAATCAGCCCCAGCATTTT. This gives the protein CASSYRGRGNQPQHF.

This rearrangement joins TRBV5-1 to TRBJ1-2, with no clear D. CDR3 size: 12 residues. V lost 4 bases and J lost 3, with 7 bases in between. Germline V CDR1 and CDR2: SGHRS, YFSETQ. The CDR3 region is CASSGRDYGYTF. In nucleotides, the CDR3 is TGCGCCAGCAGCGGTCGAGACTATGGCTACACCTTC.

V is TRBV9 and J is TRBJ2-1; 8 bases match TRBD1. V trimming: 1 base; J trimming: 8 bases; junction bases outside the gene matches: 17. Germline CDR1 reads SGDLS; CDR2 reads YYNGEE. The CDR3 is 18 residues long. Written as DNA, the CDR3 is TGTGCCAGCAGCGTATTGCCGGGACAGGTGGCTCTTGGCGATGAGCAGTTCTTC. As protein: CASSVLPGQVALGDEQFF.

This chain connects TRBV5-1 to TRBJ1-1, with D unclear. This CDR3 has 15 amino acids. Deletions cut 5 bases from V and 3 bases from J, with 17 bases between. CDR1 is SGHRS and CDR2 is YFSETQ in the germline V gene. The CDR3 coding sequence is TGCGCCAGCAGTGTTTTTGGGCCTCCCGACACTGAAGCTTTCTTT. Encoded protein: CASSVFGPPDTEAFF.